The source of this T cell receptor (beta chain) is a study of shared clonotypes between healthy human individuals. Study-wide findings and caveats: Approximately 4.9% of naive CD4 clonotypes were shared across a handful of donors. A generally larger estimated richness was seen in naive subsets than in memory subsets.

Points on this clone: Its cognate antigen is unknown.

Assay used: immunoSEQ multiplex PCR; TCRdb lists only in-frame clones, some missing. The data hold a few million clones, with 90% to 95% observed a single time. The ends lost 5 bases at V and 14 bases at J; junction bases unmatched: 6. The CDR3 spans 12 residues. The V gene's germline CDR1 is SGHTA and CDR2 FQGNSA. Every donor was a Caucasian adult from Nashville, Tennessee. Splitting of CD4+ cells produced CD45RA+ naive and CD45RA-negative memory subsets. The gene calls are TRBV7-2 and TRBJ2-1, with 10 bases matching TRBD2. The source is a man younger than 35 in good health. Some clones in this sample may be carry-over from other donors' samples. Specimen: naive CD4+ T cells from PBMCs. Subset of the sample: CD45RA+ positively selected. CDR3 sequence reads: CASSHSGGLEFF. The CDR3 region has the DNA TGTGCCAGCAGCCATAGCGGGGGGTTGGAGTTCTTC. Drawing the rest from reference TRBV7-2 and TRBJ2-1, the complete variable domain is GAGVSQSPSNKVTEKGKDVELRCDPISGHTALYWYRQSLGQGLEFLIYFQGNSAPDKSGLPSDRFSAERTGGSVSTLTIQRTQQEDSAVYLCASSHSGGLEFFGPGTRLTVL.